The source of this TCR beta chain is a study of CD8+ T cells in alopecia areata. Germline CDR1 and CDR2: SQVTM and ANQGSEA. CDR3 size: 13 residues. V lost 7 bases to trimming and J lost 7 bases; unmatched junction nucleotides: 8. Extracted from the samples, RNA was reverse transcribed into cDNA to serve as the sequencing template. Assay used: immunoSEQ multiplex PCR; TCRdb lists only in-frame clones, some missing. This table holds some 240,000 clones, 50% to 60% found once. Treatment specified: oral pan-JAK inhibitor, 5-10 mg twice daily. The J gene is TRBJ1-4, the V gene TRBV29-1; 8 bases are shared with TRBD1. This sequence originates from a human donor with alopecia areata. The sequenced sample was CD4+ T cells sorted from blood, obtained at week 4, from a patient treated with tofacitinib. CDR3 sequence: CSADRGIGEKLFF. In DNA, the CDR3 is TGCAGCGCTGACAGGGGTATAGGTGAAAAACTGTTTTTT.